Each of the 30 T cell receptor beta chains below was sequenced from the same sample in a study of radiotherapy plus CTLA-4 blockade in lung cancer (dated by TCRdb to 2016 to 2018). The method was the immunoSEQ multiplex PCR assay. As stored in TCRdb, this immuneACCESS dataset retains in-frame rearrangements with V and J assigned. A fraction of the clones does not appear; measured against another copy, unresolved V genes explain less than half of the discrepancy, and the remainder lacks a known reason. This sample holds fewer than 85,000 clones; about 88% were observed only once. The ten biggest clones cover around 0.87% of the sample. This specimen consisted of peripheral blood, obtained from a patient treated with radiotherapy plus ipilimumab. These receptors were collected from a human donor with non-small cell lung cancer who had stable disease on radiotherapy plus ipilimumab.

The chain combines TRBV29-1 with TRBJ2-4, with 7 bases fitting TRBD2. The CDR3 is 12 residues long. The ends lost 4 bases at V and 6 bases at J; junction bases unmatched: 3. The germline V gene encodes CDR1 SQVTM and CDR2 ANQGSEA. In nucleotides, the CDR3 is TGCAGCGTTGTTTGGGAGGGAAACATTCAGTACTTC. Protein: CSVVWEGNIQYF.

V usage is TRBV30 and J usage is TRBJ1-4; perhaps TRBD1 as D (5 bases). The CDR3 has 17 amino acids. V was cut by 0 bases and J by 14 bases, with 28 bases left in between. CDR1 GTSNPN and CDR2 SVGIG come from the germline V gene (reference sequence). The DNA of the CDR3 is TGTGCCTGGAGTGTAACGGGAACAGGTTCTTTAATGAAAAGGCTGTTTTTT. Residues: CAWSVTGTGSLMKRLFF.

The rearrangement joins TRBV28 to TRBJ2-1; 9 bases agree with TRBD2. This CDR3 region has 15 residues. Germline V lookup: CDR1 MDHEN, CDR2 SYDVKM. Germline trimming cut 8 bases from V and 0 bases from J; bases unmatched to any gene: 5. As DNA, the CDR3 is TGTGCCAGCGGGCCTAGCGGGATCTCCTACAATGAGCAGTTCTTC. The encoded protein is CASGPSGISYNEQFF.

This chain uses TRBV27 with TRBJ2-5, with TRBD2 identical over 7 bases. The length of the CDR3 is 15 residues. The trim removed 6 bases at V and 2 bases at J, leaving 9 bases unmatched. From germline, CDR1 is MNHEY and CDR2 SMNVEV (reference sequence). This CDR3 reads CASSQSGTTQETQYF. For the CDR3, the DNA is TGTGCCAGCAGCCAAAGCGGGACTACTCAAGAGACCCAGTACTTC.

V and J are TRBV6-1 and TRBJ1-4; 10 bases are shared with TRBD1. CDR1 and CDR2 from the germline V gene are MNHNS and SASEGT. This CDR3 region has 14 residues. The junction had 9 bases not matched to a gene; V was cut back by 6 bases and J by 11 bases. The CDR3 DNA reads TGTGCCAGCAGCGTAGACCCGGGACAGGGGAAACTGTTTTTT. Its protein product is CASSVDPGQGKLFF.

The gene calls are TRBV28 and TRBJ2-3, with 11 bases matching TRBD2. Germline V gives CDR1 MDHEN, CDR2 SYDVKM. V shed 2 bases and J 2 bases; nucleotides not matched to a gene: 18. This CDR3 is 21 amino acids long. The CDR3 region has the DNA TGTGCCAGCAGTTTACCCCCGCTAGCGGGAGGATTTAGGTCCTCCACAGATACGCAGTATTTT. It encodes CASSLPPLAGGFRSSTDTQYF. The full variable domain, with the rest looked up from reference TRBV28 and TRBJ2-3, is DVKVTQSSRYLVKRTGEKVFLECVQDMDHENMFWYRQDPGLGLRLIYFSYDVKMKEKGDIPEGYSVSREKKERFSLILESASTNQTSMYLCASSLPPLAGGFRSSTDTQYFGPGTRLTVL.

CDR3 sequence: CASSMSIGQGIYGYTF. CDR3 bases: TGTGCCAGTAGTATGTCTATCGGACAGGGGATCTATGGCTACACCTTC. The gene calls are TRBV19 and TRBJ1-2; TRBD1 matches at 9 bases. The CDR3 is made up of 16 amino acids. The germline V gene has CDR1 LNHDA and CDR2 SQIVND (reference sequence). V shed 3 bases and J 4 bases; nucleotides not matched to a gene: 9.

The chain recombines TRBV28 with TRBJ1-5; TRBD1 matches 8 bases. The CDR3 spans 14 residues. V shed 2 bases and J 5 bases; nucleotides not matched to a gene: 2. Germline CDR1 MDHEN, CDR2 SYDVKM. The CDR3 nucleotides are TGTGCCAGCAGTTTAGCAGGGGGCGATCAGCCCCAGCATTTT. Translated, it gives CASSLAGGDQPQHF.

The chain uses TRBV5-1 and TRBJ2-2; possibly TRBD1 for D (5 bases). Trimming pared 4 bases from V and 7 bases from J, leaving 14 bases between. Germline V gene data show CDR1 as SGHRS and CDR2 as YFSETQ. This CDR3 contains 14 residues. CDR3 nucleotide sequence: TGCGCCAGCAGCCCCGAAGCAGGGATCGGGGAGCTGTTTTTT. Translated, it gives CASSPEAGIGELFF.

This clone was detected only a few times. The rearrangement links TRBV11-2 to TRBJ2-7; tentatively, D is TRBD1 (6 bases). Germline-derived CDR1 and CDR2 are SGHAT and FQNNGV. V lost 5 bases and J 6 bases, leaving 11 bases between the germline ends. This CDR3 is built from 12 residues. The chain's CDR3 is CASSETGSEQYF. CDR3 in DNA: TGTGCCAGCAGCGAAACAGGGTCCGAGCAGTACTTC.

This clone was seen a handful of times. This chain connects TRBV10-1 to TRBJ2-3; possibly TRBD2 for D (5 bases). V dropped 4 bases and J dropped 6 bases, with 17 bases sitting between them. CDR3 length: 15 amino acids. Germline CDR1 is WNHNN and CDR2 is SYGVQD (reference sequence). The CDR3 is CASSVSLGVSDTQYF. The CDR3 nucleotides are TGCGCCAGCAGTGTATCTCTGGGAGTTTCGGATACGCAGTATTTT.

The chain is built from TRBV11-2 and TRBJ1-2; no reliable D call. From germline, CDR1 is SGHAT and CDR2 FQNNGV. The CDR3 covers 14 residues. Deletions cut 5 bases from V and 2 bases from J, with 12 bases between. CDR3 sequence reads: CASSPEERNYGYTF. The CDR3 bases are TGTGCCAGCAGCCCCGAGGAACGAAACTATGGCTACACCTTC.

The chain joins TRBV28 to TRBJ1-5, with no clear D. The germline V gene has CDR1 MDHEN and CDR2 SYDVKM. CDR3 size: 12 residues. V gave up 3 bases and J gave up 3 bases, with 3 bases separating them. Here the CDR3 DNA reads TGTGCCAGCAGTTTGAACAATCAGCCCCAGCATTTT. Protein product: CASSLNNQPQHF.

This chain uses TRBV2 with TRBJ2-3; D may be TRBD1 (6 bases). The V gene lost 6 bases and the J gene lost 0 bases, with 13 bases spanning the gap. The CDR3 extends over 15 amino acids. The germline CDR1 and CDR2 sequences are SNHLY and FYNNEI. Here the CDR3 reads CASSPGTTSTDTQYF. The CDR3 nucleotides read TGTGCCAGCAGCCCAGGGACAACTAGCACAGATACGCAGTATTTT.

CDR3 sequence (DNA): TGTGCCAGCAGCTTTACCGGCTCCTACGAGCAGTACTTC. Amino acids: CASSFTGSYEQYF. The chain couples TRBV7-3 to TRBJ2-7, with D uncertain. CDR1 is SGHTA, CDR2 FQGTGA, per germline. The V and J ends lost 3 bases and 0 bases respectively, with 6 bases between them. This CDR3 has 13 amino acids.

The gene calls are TRBV28 and TRBJ2-1; 7 bases line up with TRBD1. Per germline, CDR1 MDHEN and CDR2 SYDVKM. The CDR3 is 12 residues long. J lost 10 bases, V lost 9 bases, and 9 bases had no gene match. Here the CDR3 DNA reads TGTGCCAGTCAGGGACAGCCGGAAGAGCAGTTCTTC. Protein: CASQGQPEEQFF.

The genes are TRBV30 and TRBJ1-2; 7 bases align to TRBD1. V lost 0 bases to trimming and J lost 7 bases; unmatched junction nucleotides: 5. Germline assignment: CDR1 GTSNPN and CDR2 SVGIG (reference sequence). The CDR3 is 13 residues long. Written as DNA, the CDR3 is TGTGCCTGGAGTGTAAGGGGGCAGAGTGGCTACACCTTC. This encodes CAWSVRGQSGYTF.

This chain joins TRBV6-5 and TRBJ2-7; a weak D match, TRBD2 (6 bases). CDR3 size: 13 residues. V lost 6 bases, J lost 0 bases, and 9 bases lay in between. Germline lookup yields CDR1 MNHEY and CDR2 SVGAGI. CDR3 loop: CASRPGLSYEQYF. For the CDR3, the DNA is TGTGCCAGCAGGCCGGGACTCTCCTACGAGCAGTACTTC.

V and J are TRBV5-1 and TRBJ2-6, with TRBD1 identical over 7 bases. Unmatched junction bases numbered 9, after V lost 0 bases and J lost 0 bases. Germline CDR1 reads SGHRS; CDR2 reads YFSETQ. The CDR3 runs 19 residues. The CDR3 region has the DNA TGCGCCAGCAGCTTGGCCTCGGGACAGCCCGACTCTGGGGCCAACGTCCTGACTTTC. Amino acids: CASSLASGQPDSGANVLTF.

This chain's CDR3 is CASSRAYTDTQYF. The CDR3 DNA follows: TGTGCCAGCAGCCGGGCATACACAGATACGCAGTATTTT. The chain recombines TRBV6-1 with TRBJ2-3; the D is unclear. The V end lost 6 bases, the J end lost 2 bases, and 9 bases lay between the germline ends. The CDR3 covers 13 residues. Germline CDR1 and CDR2: MNHNS and SASEGT.

V usage is TRBV11-2 and J usage is TRBJ1-4; D might be TRBD1 (6 bases). Trimming shortened V by 2 bases and J by 8 bases, and 15 bases separated the two germline ends. Germline lookup yields CDR1 SGHAT and CDR2 FQNNGV. The CDR3 has 15 amino acids. CDR3 nucleotide sequence: TGTGCCAGCAGCTTAAGAAACAGGGTTAACGAAAAACTGTTTTTT. Protein: CASSLRNRVNEKLFF.

The chain is built from TRBV5-1 and TRBJ2-7; TRBD1 matches 12 bases. The germline V gene has CDR1 SGHRS and CDR2 YFSETQ. The trim removed 4 bases at V and 4 bases at J, leaving 9 bases unmatched. This CDR3 comprises 16 residues. In DNA form, the CDR3 reads TGCGCCAGCAGCCAGAAAGGGGACAGGGGGCTTTACGAGCAGTACTTC. Amino acids: CASSQKGDRGLYEQYF.

This chain links TRBV19 with TRBJ2-5, with 8 bases matching TRBD1. The end of the DNA aligns better with TRBJ2-7, so the J call may be wrong. CDR1 is LNHDA and CDR2 is SQIVND in the germline V gene (reference sequence). CDR3 size: 14 residues. The CDR3 DNA reads as TGTGCCAGTAGTGGGGACAGGTGGGAGTACGAGCAGTACTTC. The encoded protein is CASSGDRWEYEQYF.

The chain uses TRBV4-2 and TRBJ2-5; 10 nucleotides align to TRBD2. J was trimmed by 4 bases and V by 1 base; bases with no gene match: 18. Germline assignment: CDR1 LGHNA and CDR2 YNFKEQ. The CDR3 extends over 20 amino acids. CDR3 bases: TGTGCCAGCAGCCAAGGATCCGCTAGCGGGAGTCGAGCGCGAAGAGAGACCCAGTACTTC. Encoded protein: CASSQGSASGSRARRETQYF.

This chain links TRBV5-1 with TRBJ2-2; D is possibly TRBD1 (5 bases). Looked up from germline, CDR1 is SGHRS and CDR2 is YFSETQ. With 5 bases removed from V and 6 bases from J, the gap between germline ends came to 14 bases. The CDR3 is made up of 14 amino acids. CDR3 in DNA: TGCGCCAGCAGTATATTAGGGGATTCCGGGGAGCTGTTTTTT. It specifies CASSILGDSGELFF.

The rearrangement links TRBV21-1 to TRBJ2-3; the table's D call, TRBD1, has no DNA check behind it. TRBV21-1 constitutes a pseudogene. This CDR3 is 15 amino acids long. The DNA of the CDR3 is TGTGCCAGCAGCTTCGACAGGCCCTACACAGATACGCAGTATTTT. Translation: CASSFDRPYTDTQYF.

The V gene is TRBV27, the J gene TRBJ1-2; D remains ambiguous. V was trimmed by 0 bases and J by 4 bases, leaving 12 bases between them. Germline CDR1 reads MNHEY; CDR2 reads SMNVEV (reference sequence). This CDR3 is 15 amino acids long. The CDR3 loop reads CASSLSGGRGYGYTF. The CDR3 DNA follows: TGTGCCAGCAGTTTATCAGGCGGCAGAGGCTATGGCTACACCTTC.

The rearrangement joins TRBV29-1 to TRBJ1-6; 8 bases line up with TRBD1. Germline CDR1 and CDR2: SQVTM and ANQGSEA. Germline trimming cut 5 bases from V and 10 bases from J; bases unmatched to any gene: 7. The CDR3 covers 13 residues. CDR3 residues: CSVQDRVSSPLHF. As DNA, the CDR3 is TGCAGCGTTCAGGACAGGGTTAGCTCACCCCTCCACTTT.

The rearrangement uses TRBV7-3 and TRBJ1-6; 9 bases are a match to TRBD1. Losses at the gene ends were 0 bases for V and 9 bases for J; bases not matched to a gene: 3. The length of the CDR3 is 15 residues. The germline V gene encodes CDR1 SGHTA and CDR2 FQGTGA. CDR3 DNA: TGTGCCAGCAGCTTAACGGGACAGGGTAGTTCACCCCTCCACTTT. This sequence encodes CASSLTGQGSSPLHF.

The rearrangement uses TRBV27 and TRBJ2-5; D gene uncertain. CDR3 size: 14 residues. The germline V and J ends were trimmed by 5 bases and 3 bases, with 13 bases remaining between them. CDR1 and CDR2 from the germline V gene are MNHEY and SMNVEV (reference sequence). CDR3 sequence (DNA): TGTGCCAGCAGTCCCGGCTCCGCCAAAGAGACCCAGTACTTC. Translating it yields CASSPGSAKETQYF.